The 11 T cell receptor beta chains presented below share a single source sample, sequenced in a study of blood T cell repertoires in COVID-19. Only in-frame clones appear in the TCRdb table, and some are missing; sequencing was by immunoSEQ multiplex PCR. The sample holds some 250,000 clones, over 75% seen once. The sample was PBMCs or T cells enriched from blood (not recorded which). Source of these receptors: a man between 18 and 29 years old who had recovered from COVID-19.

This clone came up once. The CDR3 DNA reads TGTGCCAGCAGTTTAGGGCCAGTCCCCTTGGTCCACTTT. Amino acid sequence: CASSLGPVPLVHF. The genes are TRBV28 and TRBJ1-6; D is uncertain. V was trimmed by 2 bases and J by 17 bases, leaving 16 bases between them. CDR1 and CDR2 (germline): MDHEN, SYDVKM. The CDR3 sequence is 13 residues long.

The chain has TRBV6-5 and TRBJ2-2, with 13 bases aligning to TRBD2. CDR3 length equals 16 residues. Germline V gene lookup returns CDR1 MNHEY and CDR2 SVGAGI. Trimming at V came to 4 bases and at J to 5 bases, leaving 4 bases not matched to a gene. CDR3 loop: CASSSLAGGTTGELFF. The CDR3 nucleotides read TGTGCCAGCAGTTCACTAGCGGGAGGGACGACCGGGGAGCTGTTTTTT.

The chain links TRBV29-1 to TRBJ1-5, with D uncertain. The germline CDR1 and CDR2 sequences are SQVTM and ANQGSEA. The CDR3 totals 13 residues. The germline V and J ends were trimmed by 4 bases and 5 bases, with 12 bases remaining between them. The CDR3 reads CSVGGIRDQPQHF. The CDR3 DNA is TGCAGCGTTGGAGGGATTAGGGATCAGCCCCAGCATTTT.

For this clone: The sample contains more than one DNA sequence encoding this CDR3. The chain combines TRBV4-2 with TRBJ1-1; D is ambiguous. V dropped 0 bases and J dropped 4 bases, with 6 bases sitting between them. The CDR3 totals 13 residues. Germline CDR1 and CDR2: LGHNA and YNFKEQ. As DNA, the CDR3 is TGTGCCAGCAGCCAAGAGCGGGGCACTGAAGCTTTCTTT. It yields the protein CASSQERGTEAFF.

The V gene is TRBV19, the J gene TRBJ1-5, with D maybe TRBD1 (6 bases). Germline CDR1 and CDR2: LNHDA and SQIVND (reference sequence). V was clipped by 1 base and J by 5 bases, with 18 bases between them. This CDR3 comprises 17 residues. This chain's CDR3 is CASSIGPHRQVDQPQHF. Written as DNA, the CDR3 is TGTGCCAGTAGTATAGGTCCTCATAGACAGGTAGATCAGCCCCAGCATTTT.

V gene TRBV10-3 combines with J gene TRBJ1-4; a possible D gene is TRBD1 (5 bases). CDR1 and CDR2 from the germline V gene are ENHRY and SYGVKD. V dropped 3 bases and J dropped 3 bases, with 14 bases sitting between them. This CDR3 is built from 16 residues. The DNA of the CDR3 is TGTGCCATCAGTGACCAGGGCGAAGAGGCTAATGAAAAACTGTTTTTT. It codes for CAISDQGEEANEKLFF.

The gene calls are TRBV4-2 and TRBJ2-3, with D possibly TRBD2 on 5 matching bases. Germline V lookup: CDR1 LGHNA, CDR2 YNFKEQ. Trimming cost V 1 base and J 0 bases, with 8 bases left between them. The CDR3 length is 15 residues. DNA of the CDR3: TGTGCCAGCAGCCAAGTAGGCGGGAGCACAGATACGCAGTATTTT. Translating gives CASSQVGGSTDTQYF.

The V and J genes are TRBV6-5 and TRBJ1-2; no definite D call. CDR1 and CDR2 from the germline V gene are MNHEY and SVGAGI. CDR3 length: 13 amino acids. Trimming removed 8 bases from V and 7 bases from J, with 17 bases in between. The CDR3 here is CASGLAGSGGYTF. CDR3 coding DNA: TGTGCCAGCGGTCTCGCGGGCAGCGGTGGCTACACCTTC.

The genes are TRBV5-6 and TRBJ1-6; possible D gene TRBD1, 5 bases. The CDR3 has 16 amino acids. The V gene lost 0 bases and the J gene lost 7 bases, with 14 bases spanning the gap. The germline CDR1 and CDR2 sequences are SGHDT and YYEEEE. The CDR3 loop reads CASSLGGPLGNSPLHF. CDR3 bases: TGTGCCAGCAGCTTGGGGGGCCCTCTCGGGAATTCACCCCTCCACTTT.

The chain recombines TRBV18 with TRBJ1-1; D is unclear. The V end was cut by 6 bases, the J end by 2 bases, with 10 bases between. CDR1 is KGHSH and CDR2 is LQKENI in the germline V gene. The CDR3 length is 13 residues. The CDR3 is CASSPQENTEAFF. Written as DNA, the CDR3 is TGTGCCAGCTCGCCTCAGGAAAACACTGAAGCTTTCTTT.

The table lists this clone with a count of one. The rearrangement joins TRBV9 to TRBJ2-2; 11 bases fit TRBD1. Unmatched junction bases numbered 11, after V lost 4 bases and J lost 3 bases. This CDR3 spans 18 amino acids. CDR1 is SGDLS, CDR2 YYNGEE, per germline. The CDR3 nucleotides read TGTGCCAGCAGCTCCTCAGGTCGGGGACAGGGGGACACCGGGGAGCTGTTTTTT. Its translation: CASSSSGRGQGDTGELFF.